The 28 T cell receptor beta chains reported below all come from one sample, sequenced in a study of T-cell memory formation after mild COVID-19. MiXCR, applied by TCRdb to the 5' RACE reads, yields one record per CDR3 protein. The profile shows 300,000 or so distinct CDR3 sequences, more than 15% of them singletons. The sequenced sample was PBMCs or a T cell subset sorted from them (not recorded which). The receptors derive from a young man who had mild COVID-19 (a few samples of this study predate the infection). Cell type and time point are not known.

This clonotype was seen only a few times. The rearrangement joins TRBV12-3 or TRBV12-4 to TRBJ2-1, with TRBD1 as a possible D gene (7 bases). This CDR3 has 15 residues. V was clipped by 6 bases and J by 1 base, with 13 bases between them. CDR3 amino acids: CASRRTGGSYNEQFF. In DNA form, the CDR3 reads TGTGCCAGCAGACGGACAGGAGGGTCCTACAATGAGCAGTTCTTC.

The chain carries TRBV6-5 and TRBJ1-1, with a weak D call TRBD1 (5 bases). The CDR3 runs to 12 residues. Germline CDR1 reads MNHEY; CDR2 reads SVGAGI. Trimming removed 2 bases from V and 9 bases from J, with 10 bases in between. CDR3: CASSYHGAQAFF. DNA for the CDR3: TGTGCCAGCAGTTACCATGGGGCACAAGCTTTCTTT.

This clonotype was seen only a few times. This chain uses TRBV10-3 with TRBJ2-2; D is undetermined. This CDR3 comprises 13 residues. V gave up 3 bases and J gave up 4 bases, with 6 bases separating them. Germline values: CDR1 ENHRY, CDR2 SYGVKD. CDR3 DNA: TGTGCCATCAGTGAAGTGGGCACCGGGGAGCTGTTTTTT. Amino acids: CAISEVGTGELFF.

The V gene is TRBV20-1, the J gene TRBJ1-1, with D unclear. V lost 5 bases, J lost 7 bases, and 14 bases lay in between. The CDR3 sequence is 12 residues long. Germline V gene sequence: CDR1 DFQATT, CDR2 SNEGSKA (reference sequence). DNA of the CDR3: TGCAGTGCTGGTCAGGTCCTGAATGAAGCTTTCTTT. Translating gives CSAGQVLNEAFF.

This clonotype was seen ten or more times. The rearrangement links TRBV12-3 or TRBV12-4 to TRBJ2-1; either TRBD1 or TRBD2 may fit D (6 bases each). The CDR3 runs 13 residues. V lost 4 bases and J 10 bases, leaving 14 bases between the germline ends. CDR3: CASSSRGTGEQFF. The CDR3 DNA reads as TGTGCCAGCAGTTCTAGGGGGACTGGGGAGCAGTTCTTC.

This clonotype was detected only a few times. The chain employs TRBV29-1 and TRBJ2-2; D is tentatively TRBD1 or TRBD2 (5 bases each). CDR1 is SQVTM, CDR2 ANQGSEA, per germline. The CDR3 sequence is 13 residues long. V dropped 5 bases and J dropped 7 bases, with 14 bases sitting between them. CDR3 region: CSVRDGRGGELFF. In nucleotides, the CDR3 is TGCAGCGTTCGGGACGGACGAGGCGGGGAGCTGTTTTTT.

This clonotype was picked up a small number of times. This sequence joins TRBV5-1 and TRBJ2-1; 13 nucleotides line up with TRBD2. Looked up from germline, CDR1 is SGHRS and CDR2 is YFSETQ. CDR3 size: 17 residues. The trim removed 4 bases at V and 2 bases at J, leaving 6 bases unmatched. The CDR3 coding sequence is TGCGCCAGCAGCCCCGGGACTAGCGGGGTAGCCTACAATGAGCAGTTCTTC. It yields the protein CASSPGTSGVAYNEQFF. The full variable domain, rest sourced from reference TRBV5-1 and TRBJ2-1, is KAGVTQTPRYLIKTRGQQVTLSCSPISGHRSVSWYQQTPGQGLQFLFEYFSETQRNKGNFPGRFSGRQFSNSRSEMNVSTLELGDSALYLCASSPGTSGVAYNEQFFGPGTRLTVL.

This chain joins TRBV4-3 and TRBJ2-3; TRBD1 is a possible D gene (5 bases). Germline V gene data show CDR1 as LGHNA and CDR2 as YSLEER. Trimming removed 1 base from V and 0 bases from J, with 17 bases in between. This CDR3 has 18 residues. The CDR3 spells CASSQVPFDRASTDTQYF. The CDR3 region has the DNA TGCGCCAGCAGCCAAGTTCCCTTCGACAGAGCTAGCACAGATACGCAGTATTTT.

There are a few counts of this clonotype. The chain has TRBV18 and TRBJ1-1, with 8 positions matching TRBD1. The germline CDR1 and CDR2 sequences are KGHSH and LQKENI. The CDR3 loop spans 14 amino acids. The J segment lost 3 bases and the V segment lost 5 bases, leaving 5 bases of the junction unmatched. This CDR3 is CASSRTGFDTEAFF. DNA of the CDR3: TGTGCCAGCTCAAGGACAGGGTTTGACACTGAAGCTTTCTTT. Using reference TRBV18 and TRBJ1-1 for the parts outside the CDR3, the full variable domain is NAGVMQNPRHLVRRRGQEARLRCSPMKGHSHVYWYRQLPEEGLKFMVYLQKENIIDESGMPKERFSAEFPKEGPSILRIQQVVRGDSAAYFCASSRTGFDTEAFFGQGTRLTVV.

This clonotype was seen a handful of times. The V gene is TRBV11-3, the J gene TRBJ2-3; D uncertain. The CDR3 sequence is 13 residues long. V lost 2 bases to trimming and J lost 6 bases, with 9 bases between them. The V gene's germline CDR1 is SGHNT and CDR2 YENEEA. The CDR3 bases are TGTGCCAGCAGCTTACGAGGTCACGATACGCAGTATTTT. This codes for CASSLRGHDTQYF.

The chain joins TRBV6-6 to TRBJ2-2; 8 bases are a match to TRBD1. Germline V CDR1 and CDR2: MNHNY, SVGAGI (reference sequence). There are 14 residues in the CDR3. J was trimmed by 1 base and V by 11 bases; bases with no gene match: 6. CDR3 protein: CAGTGQENTGELFF. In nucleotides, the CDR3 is TGTGCCGGCACGGGACAGGAGAACACCGGGGAGCTGTTTTTT.

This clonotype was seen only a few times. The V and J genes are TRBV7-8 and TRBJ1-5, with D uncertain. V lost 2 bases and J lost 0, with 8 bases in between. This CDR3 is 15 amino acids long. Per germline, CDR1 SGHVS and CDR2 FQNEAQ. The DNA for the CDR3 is TGTGCCAGCAGCTTAACCGGGAATAGCAATCAGCCCCAGCATTTT. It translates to CASSLTGNSNQPQHF.

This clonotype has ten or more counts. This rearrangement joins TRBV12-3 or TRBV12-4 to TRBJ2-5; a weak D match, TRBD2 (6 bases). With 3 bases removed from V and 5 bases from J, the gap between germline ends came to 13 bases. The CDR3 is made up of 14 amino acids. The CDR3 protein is CASSFGGRGETQYF. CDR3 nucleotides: TGTGCCAGCAGTTTCGGGGGACGTGGGGAGACCCAGTACTTC.

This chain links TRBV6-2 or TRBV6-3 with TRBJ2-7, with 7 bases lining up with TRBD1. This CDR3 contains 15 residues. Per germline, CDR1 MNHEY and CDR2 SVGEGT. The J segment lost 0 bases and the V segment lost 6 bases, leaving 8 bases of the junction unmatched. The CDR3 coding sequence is TGTGCCAGCAGACCGACAGGGCGAAGCTCCTACGAGCAGTACGTC. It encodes CASRPTGRSSYEQYV.

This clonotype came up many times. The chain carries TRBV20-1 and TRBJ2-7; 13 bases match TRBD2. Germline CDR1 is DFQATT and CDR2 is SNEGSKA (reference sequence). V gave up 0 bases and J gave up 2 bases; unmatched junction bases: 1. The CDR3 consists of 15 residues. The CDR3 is CSAREGTSGAYEQYF. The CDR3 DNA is TGCAGTGCTAGAGAGGGGACTAGCGGGGCCTACGAGCAGTACTTC.

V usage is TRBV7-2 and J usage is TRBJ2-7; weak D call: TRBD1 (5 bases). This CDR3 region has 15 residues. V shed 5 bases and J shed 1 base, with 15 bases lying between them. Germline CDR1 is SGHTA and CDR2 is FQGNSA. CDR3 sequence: CASSNRAQGSYEQYF. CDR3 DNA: TGTGCCAGCAGCAATCGGGCGCAGGGATCCTACGAGCAGTACTTC. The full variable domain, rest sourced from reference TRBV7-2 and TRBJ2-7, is GAGVSQSPSNKVTEKGKDVELRCDPISGHTALYWYRQSLGQGLEFLIYFQGNSAPDKSGLPSDRFSAERTGGSVSTLTIQRTQQEDSAVYLCASSNRAQGSYEQYFGPGTRLTVT.

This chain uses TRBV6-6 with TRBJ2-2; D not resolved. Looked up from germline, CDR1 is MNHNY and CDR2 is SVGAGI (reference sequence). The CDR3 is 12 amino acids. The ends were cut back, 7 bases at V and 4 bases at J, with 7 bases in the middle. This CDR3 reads CASTLATGELFF. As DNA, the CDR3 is TGTGCCAGCACTTTGGCCACCGGGGAGCTGTTTTTT.

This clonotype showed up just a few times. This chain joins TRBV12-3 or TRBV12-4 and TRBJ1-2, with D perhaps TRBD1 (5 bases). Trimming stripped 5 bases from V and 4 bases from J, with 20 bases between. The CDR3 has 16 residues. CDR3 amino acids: CASSLGTPPLSYGYTF. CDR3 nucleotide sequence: TGTGCCAGCAGTCTCGGGACTCCCCCACTGTCCTATGGCTACACCTTC.

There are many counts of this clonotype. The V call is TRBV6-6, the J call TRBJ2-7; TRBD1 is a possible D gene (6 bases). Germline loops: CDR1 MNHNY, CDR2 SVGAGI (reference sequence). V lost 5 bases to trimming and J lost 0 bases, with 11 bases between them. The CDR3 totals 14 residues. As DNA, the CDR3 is TGTGCCAGCAGTCGAGCGACAGGCTCCTACGAGCAGTACTTC. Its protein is CASSRATGSYEQYF.

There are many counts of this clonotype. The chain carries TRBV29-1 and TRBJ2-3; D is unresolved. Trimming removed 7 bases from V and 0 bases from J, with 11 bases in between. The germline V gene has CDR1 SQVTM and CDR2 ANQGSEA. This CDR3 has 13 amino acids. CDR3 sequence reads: CSAQATSTDTQYF. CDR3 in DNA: TGCAGCGCGCAGGCGACTAGCACAGATACGCAGTATTTT.

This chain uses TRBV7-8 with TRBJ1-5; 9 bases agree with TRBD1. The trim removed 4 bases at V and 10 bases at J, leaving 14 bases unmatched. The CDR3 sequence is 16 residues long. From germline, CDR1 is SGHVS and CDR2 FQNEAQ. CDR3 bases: TGTGCCAGCAGCTCCAGGACAGGGGTGGCTTGGGGTCCCCAGCATTTT. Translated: CASSSRTGVAWGPQHF.

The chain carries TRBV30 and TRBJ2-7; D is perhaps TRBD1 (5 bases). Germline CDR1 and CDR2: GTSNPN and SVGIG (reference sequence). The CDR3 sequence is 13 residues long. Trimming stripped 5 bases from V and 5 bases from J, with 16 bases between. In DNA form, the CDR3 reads TGTGCCTGGGAAGACAGAATATCCGACGAGCAGTACTTC. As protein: CAWEDRISDEQYF.

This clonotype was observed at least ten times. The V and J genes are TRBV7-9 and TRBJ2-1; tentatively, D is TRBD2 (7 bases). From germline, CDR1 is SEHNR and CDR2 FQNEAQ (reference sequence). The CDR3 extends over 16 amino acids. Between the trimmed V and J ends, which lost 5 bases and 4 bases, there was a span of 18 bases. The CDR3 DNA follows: TGTGCCAGCAGCCCCGGGGGGCTAGCAGTTTACAATGAGCAGTTCTTC. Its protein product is CASSPGGLAVYNEQFF.

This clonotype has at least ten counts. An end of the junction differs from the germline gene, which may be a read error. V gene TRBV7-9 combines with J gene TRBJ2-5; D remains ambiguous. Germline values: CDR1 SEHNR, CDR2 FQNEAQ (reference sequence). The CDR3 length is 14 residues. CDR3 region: CASSLDGHQGTQYF. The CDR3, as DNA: TGTGCCAGCAGCTTAGACGGCCACCAAGGGACCCAGTACTTC.

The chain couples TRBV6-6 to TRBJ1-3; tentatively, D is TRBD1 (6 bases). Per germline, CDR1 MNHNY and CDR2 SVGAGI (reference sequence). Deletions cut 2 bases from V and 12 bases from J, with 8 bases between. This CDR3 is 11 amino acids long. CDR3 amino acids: CASSYKGVIYF. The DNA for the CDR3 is TGTGCCAGCAGTTACAAGGGGGTCATATATTTT.

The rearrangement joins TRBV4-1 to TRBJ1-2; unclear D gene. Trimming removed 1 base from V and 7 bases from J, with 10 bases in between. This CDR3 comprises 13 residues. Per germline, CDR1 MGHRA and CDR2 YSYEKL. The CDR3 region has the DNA TGCGCCAGCAGCCAAGGGAGGAGGAGTGGCTACACCTTC. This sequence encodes CASSQGRRSGYTF.

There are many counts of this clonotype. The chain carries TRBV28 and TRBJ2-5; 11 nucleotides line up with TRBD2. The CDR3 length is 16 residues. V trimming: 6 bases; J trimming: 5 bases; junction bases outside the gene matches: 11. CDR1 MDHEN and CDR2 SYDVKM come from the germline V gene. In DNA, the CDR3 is TGTGCCAGCAGGACTTTTAGCGGGGGGGCCCGGGAGACCCAGTACTTC. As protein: CASRTFSGGARETQYF. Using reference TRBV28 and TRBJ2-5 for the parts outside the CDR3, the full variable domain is DVKVTQSSRYLVKRTGEKVFLECVQDMDHENMFWYRQDPGLGLRLIYFSYDVKMKEKGDIPEGYSVSREKKERFSLILESASTNQTSMYLCASRTFSGGARETQYFGPGTRLLVL.

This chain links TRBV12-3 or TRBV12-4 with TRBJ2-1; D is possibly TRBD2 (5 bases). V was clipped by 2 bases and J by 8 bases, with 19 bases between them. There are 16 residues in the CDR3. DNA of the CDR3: TGTGCCAGCAGTTTAAACTGGGCGGGTGGAGACGATGAGCAGTTCTTC. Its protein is CASSLNWAGGDDEQFF.